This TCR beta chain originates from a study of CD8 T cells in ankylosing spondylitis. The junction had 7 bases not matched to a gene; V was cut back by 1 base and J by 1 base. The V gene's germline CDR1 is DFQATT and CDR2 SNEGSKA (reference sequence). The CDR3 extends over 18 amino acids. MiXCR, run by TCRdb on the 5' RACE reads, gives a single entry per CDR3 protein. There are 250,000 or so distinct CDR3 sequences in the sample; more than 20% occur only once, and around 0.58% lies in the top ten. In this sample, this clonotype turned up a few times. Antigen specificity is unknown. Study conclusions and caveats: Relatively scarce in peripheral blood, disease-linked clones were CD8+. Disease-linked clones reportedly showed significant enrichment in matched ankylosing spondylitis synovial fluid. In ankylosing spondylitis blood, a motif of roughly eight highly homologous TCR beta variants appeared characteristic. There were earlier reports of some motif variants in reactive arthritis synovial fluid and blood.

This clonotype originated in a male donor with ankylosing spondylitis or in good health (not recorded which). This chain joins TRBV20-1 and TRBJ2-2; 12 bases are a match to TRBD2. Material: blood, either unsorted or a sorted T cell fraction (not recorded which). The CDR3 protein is CSARAQTSGGLNTGELFF. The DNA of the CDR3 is TGCAGTGCTAGAGCCCAGACTAGCGGGGGCCTGAACACCGGGGAGCTGTTTTTT.